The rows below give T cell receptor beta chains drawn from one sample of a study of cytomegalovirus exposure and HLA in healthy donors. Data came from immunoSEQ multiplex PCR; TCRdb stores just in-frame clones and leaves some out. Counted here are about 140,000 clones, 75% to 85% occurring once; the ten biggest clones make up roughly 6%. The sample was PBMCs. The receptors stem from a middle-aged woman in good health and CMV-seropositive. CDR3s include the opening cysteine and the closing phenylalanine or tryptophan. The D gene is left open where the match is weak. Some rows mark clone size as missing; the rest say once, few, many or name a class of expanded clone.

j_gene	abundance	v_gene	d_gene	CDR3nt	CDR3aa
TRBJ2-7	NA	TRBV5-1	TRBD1	TGCGCCAGCAGCCTGACAGGGGACTACGAGCAGTACTTC	CASSLTGDYEQYF
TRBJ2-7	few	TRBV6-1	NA	TGTGCCAGCAGTGTCGGACAGTCCGCCGACGAGCAGTACTTC	CASSVGQSADEQYF
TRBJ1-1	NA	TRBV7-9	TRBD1	TGTGCCAGCAGCCCGGACAGGGTCAACCTCATGAACACTGAAGCTTTCTTT	CASSPDRVNLMNTEAFF
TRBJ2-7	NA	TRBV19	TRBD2	TGTGCCAGTAGTCGAGAGGGGCTAGCGGGAGGATCTGTACACTACGAGCAGTACTTC	CASSREGLAGGSVHYEQYF
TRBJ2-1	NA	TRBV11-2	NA	TGTGCCAGCAGCGTCCTTCGGGGGATCTCCTACAATGAGCAGTTCTTC	CASSVLRGISYNEQFF
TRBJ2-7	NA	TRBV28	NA	TGTGCCAGCAGCCCCCAGGGTCCCATCTACGAGCAGTACTTC	CASSPQGPIYEQYF
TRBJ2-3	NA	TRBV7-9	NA	TGTGCCAGCAGCTTAGGGGGACAAGGAACGCAGTATTTT	CASSLGGQGTQYF
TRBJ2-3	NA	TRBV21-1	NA	TGTGCCAGCAGCAAATGGACGGGACGGGAGGGCCTTCGAGCAGATACGCAGTATTTT	CASSKWTGREGLRADTQYF
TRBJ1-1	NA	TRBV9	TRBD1	TGTGCCAGCAGCGTAGGGACAGGGGGTGAAGCTTTCTTT	CASSVGTGGEAFF
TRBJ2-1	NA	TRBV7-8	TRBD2	TGTGCCAGCAGCTTATACCCCCTCACTAGCGGGAGTGTCAATGAGCAGTTCTTC	CASSLYPLTSGSVNEQFF
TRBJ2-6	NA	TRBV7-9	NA	TGTGCCAGCAGCTTATCAACTGGGGCCAACGTCCTGACTTTC	CASSLSTGANVLTF
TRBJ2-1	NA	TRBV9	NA	TGTGCCAGCAGCGTACGGTCCTACAATGAGCAGTTCTTC	CASSVRSYNEQFF
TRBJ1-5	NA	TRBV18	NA	TGTGCCAGCTCATTCTTGACACAGGCAAATATGGGATATAGCAATCAGCCCCAGCATTTT	CASSFLTQANMGYSNQPQHF
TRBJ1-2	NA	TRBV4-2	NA	TGTGCCAGCAGCAATACAGGAAATTTTAACTATGGCTACACCTTC	CASSNTGNFNYGYTF
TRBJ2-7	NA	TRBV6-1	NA	TGTGCCAGCACCGGGGGATACGAGCAGTACTTC	CASTGGYEQYF
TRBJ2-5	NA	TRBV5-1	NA	TGCGCCAGCAGCCCCCGAACAGGTCTTCAAGAGACCCAGTACTTC	CASSPRTGLQETQYF
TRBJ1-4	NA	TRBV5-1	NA	TGCGCCAGCAGCTCGGGGAACGATGAAAAACTGTTTTTT	CASSSGNDEKLFF
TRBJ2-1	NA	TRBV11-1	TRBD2	TGTGCCAGCAGCCGACTAGCGGGAGTGAATGAGCAGTTCTTC	CASSRLAGVNEQFF
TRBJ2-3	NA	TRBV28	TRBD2	TGTGCCAGCAGTTCACCCGGGACTAGCATAAGGGTGACGCAGTATTTT	CASSSPGTSIRVTQYF
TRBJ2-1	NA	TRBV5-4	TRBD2	TGTGCCAGCAGCTTGGGGGCTAGCGGGCCCAGGTACAATGAGCAGTTCTTC	CASSLGASGPRYNEQFF
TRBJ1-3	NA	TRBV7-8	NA	TGTGCCAGCAGTGATTTGGTAGCGACGGCTGGAAACACCATATATTTT	CASSDLVATAGNTIYF
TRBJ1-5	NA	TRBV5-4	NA	TGTGCCAGCAGCCAAGGAGGACAGTCTAATCAGCCCCAGCATTTT	CASSQGGQSNQPQHF
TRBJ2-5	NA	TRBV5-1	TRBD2	TGCGCCAGCAGCTTTGGGACTAGCGGGGGCCAAGAGACCCAGTACTTC	CASSFGTSGGQETQYF
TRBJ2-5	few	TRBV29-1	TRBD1	TGCAGCGCCACCCCGACAGGGCGGGAGACCCAGTACTTC	CSATPTGRETQYF
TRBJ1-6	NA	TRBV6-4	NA	TGTGCCAGCAGGGGGGGACCCTCACCCCTCCACTTT	CASRGGPSPLHF
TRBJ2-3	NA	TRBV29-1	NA	TGCAGCTCAAGGGTTTGGGGAGCGACAGATACGCAGTATTTT	CSSRVWGATDTQYF
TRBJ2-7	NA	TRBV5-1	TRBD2	TGCGCCAGCAGCTTGGCTAGCGGGAACGAGCAGTACTTC	CASSLASGNEQYF
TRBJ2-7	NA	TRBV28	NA	TGTGCCAGCAGTCGACCCGGGTCGAGCTCCTACGAGCAGTACTTC	CASSRPGSSSYEQYF
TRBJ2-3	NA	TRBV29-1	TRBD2	TGCAGCGTTGCGGGACTAGGGAGCACAGATACGCAGTATTTT	CSVAGLGSTDTQYF
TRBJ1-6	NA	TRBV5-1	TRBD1	TGCGCCAGCAGCACCCGGACAGGGGGCTCCTATAATTCACCCCTCCACTTT	CASSTRTGGSYNSPLHF
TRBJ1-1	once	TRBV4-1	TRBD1	TGCGCCAGCAGCCATACAGGGGGCACTGAAGCTTTCTTT	CASSHTGGTEAFF
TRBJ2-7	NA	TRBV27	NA	TGTGCCAGCAGTTATACAGCTAAGTACGAGCAGTACTTC	CASSYTAKYEQYF
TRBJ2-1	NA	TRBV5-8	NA	TGTGCCAGCAGCTCGAGCGGGAATGAGCAGTTCTTC	CASSSSGNEQFF
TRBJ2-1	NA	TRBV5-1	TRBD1	TGCGCCAGCAGCCTACAGGGGGCCGGGTACAATGAGCAGTTCTTC	CASSLQGAGYNEQFF
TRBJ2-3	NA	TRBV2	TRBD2	TGTGCCAGCAGTGCCGAATTGGCTAGCGGGTTCTCCCATACGCAGTATTTT	CASSAELASGFSHTQYF
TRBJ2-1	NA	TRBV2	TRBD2	TGTGCCAGCACCATGACTAGCGGGAGTGATGAGCAGTTCTTC	CASTMTSGSDEQFF
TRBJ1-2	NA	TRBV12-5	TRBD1	TGTGCTAGTGGTTTGGGGACAGGGTGGGGGCCTAACTATGGCTACACCTTC	CASGLGTGWGPNYGYTF
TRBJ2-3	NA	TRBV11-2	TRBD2	TGTGCCAGCAGCTGGTCAACTAGCGGGGGTACAGATACGCAGTATTTT	CASSWSTSGGTDTQYF
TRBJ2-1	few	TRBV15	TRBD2	TGTGCCACCAGCCGACTAACTAGCGGGAAGAATGAGCAGTTCTTC	CATSRLTSGKNEQFF
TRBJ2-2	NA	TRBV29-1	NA	TGCAGCGTTCTTCTGTCGGTAGCGAACACCGGGGAGCTGTTTTTT	CSVLLSVANTGELFF
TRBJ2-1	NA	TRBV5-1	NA	TGCGCCAGCAGCTGGGCGCCTTCTGGAGGGAATGAGCAGTTCTTC	CASSWAPSGGNEQFF
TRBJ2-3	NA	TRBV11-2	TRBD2	TGTGCCAGCAGCTTAGGACTAGCTACAGATACGCAGTATTTT	CASSLGLATDTQYF
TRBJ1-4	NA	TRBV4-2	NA	TGTGCCAGCAGCCAAGACGGCAGGGGTGGTGAAAAACTGTTTTTT	CASSQDGRGGEKLFF
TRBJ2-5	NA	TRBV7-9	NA	TGTGCCAGCAGCCGCCCGAGTGAGACCCAGTACTTC	CASSRPSETQYF
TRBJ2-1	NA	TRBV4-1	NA	TGCGCCAGCAGCGCTCCGGGACTCCCTAATGAGCAGTTCTTC	CASSAPGLPNEQFF
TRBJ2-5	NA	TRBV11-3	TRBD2	TGTGCCAGCAGCTTAGGACTAGCGGGACTCCAAGAGACCCAGTACTTC	CASSLGLAGLQETQYF
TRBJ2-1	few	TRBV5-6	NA	TGTGCCAGCAGCTACGCAGGGTTCACAGGATACAATGAGCAGTTCTTC	CASSYAGFTGYNEQFF
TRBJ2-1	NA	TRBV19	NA	TGTGCCAGTTCCTACCTCTACAATGAGCAGTTCTTC	CASSYLYNEQFF
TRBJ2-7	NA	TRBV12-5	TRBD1	TGTGCTAGTGGTTTGGGACAGGGGCAGTACTTC	CASGLGQGQYF
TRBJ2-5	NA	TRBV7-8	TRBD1	TGTGCCAGCAGCGTCGGACAGGGCAAAGAGACCCAGTACTTC	CASSVGQGKETQYF
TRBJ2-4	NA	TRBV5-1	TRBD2	TGCGCCAGCAGCCAGGGACTATCAAAGGACATTCAGTACTTC	CASSQGLSKDIQYF
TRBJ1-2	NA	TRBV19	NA	TGTGCCAGTAGTATAAGAGAACAGGGCGAAGATTATGGCTACACCTTC	CASSIREQGEDYGYTF
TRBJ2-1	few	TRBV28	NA	TGTGCCAGCAGTCCCCGGGGTCACAATGAGCAGTTCTTC	CASSPRGHNEQFF
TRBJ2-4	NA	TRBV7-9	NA	TGTGCCAGCAGCTTATTTGGCAGGGAATCCAAAAACATTCAGTACTTC	CASSLFGRESKNIQYF
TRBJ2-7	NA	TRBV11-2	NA	TGTGCCAGCAGTCCCGGCAGGGGCGGCGAGCAGTACTTC	CASSPGRGGEQYF
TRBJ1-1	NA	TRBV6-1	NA	TGTGCCAGCAGTGTACAGGGAGGGCTTATGCACACTGAAGCTTTCTTT	CASSVQGGLMHTEAFF
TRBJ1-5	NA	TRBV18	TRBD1	TGTGCCAGCTCACCCGGGACAGGGGGACAACAGCCCCAGCATTTT	CASSPGTGGQQPQHF
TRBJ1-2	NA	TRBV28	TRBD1	TGTGCCAGCAGTTTTGTACAGGGGGGCAACTATGGCTACACCTTC	CASSFVQGGNYGYTF